Presented here are 30 T cell receptor beta chains from one specimen sequenced in a study of monozygotic twins with inflammatory bowel disease. After re-calling the 5' RACE reads, TCRdb lists one entry per CDR3 protein, DNA absent. The listing records over 200,000 distinct CDR3 sequences. The sequenced sample consisted of blood. The receptors shown here come from a human donor with ulcerative colitis or Crohn's disease, or a healthy co-twin of an affected twin (not recorded which).

V usage is TRBV12-3 or TRBV12-4 and J usage is TRBJ1-4; with no DNA, the TCRdb D assignment of TRBD1 cannot be verified. This CDR3 region has 14 residues. The chain's CDR3 is CASSFGGAGEKLFF.

The rearrangement links TRBV29-1 to TRBJ2-5; TCRdb's D call of TRBD2 is untestable without DNA. Per germline, CDR1 SQVTM and CDR2 ANQGSEA. This CDR3 comprises 14 residues. CDR3 in amino acids: CSVGGTFLLETQYF.

The rearrangement joins TRBV5-1 to TRBJ2-1; TCRdb indicates TRBD1, and absent DNA this call remains unverified. Germline V gene data show CDR1 as SGHRS and CDR2 as YFSETQ. CDR3 length: 13 amino acids. The CDR3 here is CASSPGTGFEQFF. Complete variable domain (other parts from reference TRBV5-1 and TRBJ2-1): KAGVTQTPRYLIKTRGQQVTLSCSPISGHRSVSWYQQTPGQGLQFLFEYFSETQRNKGNFPGRFSGRQFSNSRSEMNVSTLELGDSALYLCASSPGTGFEQFFGPGTRLTVL.

The chain links TRBV4-1 to TRBJ1-4; TCRdb's assignment of TRBD1 cannot be checked, as there is no DNA. The CDR3 sequence is 14 residues long. Germline CDR1 reads MGHRA; CDR2 reads YSYEKL. The CDR3 spells CASSRTGGEGKLFF.

The gene calls are TRBV7-9 and TRBJ2-5. The CDR3 spans 14 residues. Germline V lookup: CDR1 SEHNR, CDR2 FQNEAQ (reference sequence). CDR3 sequence: CASSFGQNQETQYF.

The chain employs TRBV7-9 and TRBJ1-1; as DNA is missing, the TRBD1 call by TCRdb cannot be tested. Germline V gene data show CDR1 as SEHNR and CDR2 as FQNEAQ (reference sequence). This CDR3 region has 15 residues. The CDR3 region is CASSLRTATNTEAFF.

V gene TRBV3-1 combines with J gene TRBJ1-2. CDR1 is LGHDT and CDR2 is YNNKEL in the germline V gene (reference sequence). The CDR3 spans 15 residues. CDR3 region: CASSQGRRPNYGYTF. Full variable domain (outside the CDR3, taken from reference TRBV3-1 and TRBJ1-2): DTAVSQTPKYLVTQMGNDKSIKCEQNLGHDTMYWYKQDSKKFLKIMFSYNNKELIINETVPNRFSPKSPDKAHLNLHINSLELGDSAVYFCASSQGRRPNYGYTFGSGTRLTVV.

This chain uses TRBV3-1 with TRBJ2-7. This CDR3 contains 12 residues. Germline V gives CDR1 LGHDT, CDR2 YNNKEL (reference sequence). The chain's CDR3 is CASSHNSREQYF.

The chain joins TRBV5-1 to TRBJ1-1. This CDR3 is built from 15 residues. From germline, CDR1 is SGHRS and CDR2 YFSETQ. CDR3 loop: CASSGLGGRNTEAFF.

The J gene is TRBJ1-4, the V gene TRBV7-2; TCRdb proposes TRBD1, but this gene call is untestable without DNA. There are 14 residues in the CDR3. Per germline, CDR1 SGHTA and CDR2 FQGNSA. CDR3 residues: CASSYRQGNEKLFF. Using reference TRBV7-2 and TRBJ1-4 for the parts outside the CDR3, the full variable domain is GAGVSQSPSNKVTEKGKDVELRCDPISGHTALYWYRQSLGQGLEFLIYFQGNSAPDKSGLPSDRFSAERTGGSVSTLTIQRTQQEDSAVYLCASSYRQGNEKLFFGSGTQLSVL.

The chain uses TRBV7-3 and TRBJ2-5. Germline CDR1 SGHTA, CDR2 FQGTGA. The CDR3 has 13 residues. CDR3 sequence: CASSLTFGETQYF. The complete variable domain, with remaining parts taken from reference TRBV7-3 and TRBJ2-5, reads GAGVSQTPSNKVTEKGKYVELRCDPISGHTALYWYRQSLGQGPEFLIYFQGTGAADDSGLPNDRFFAVRPEGSVSTLKIQRTERGDSAVYLCASSLTFGETQYFGPGTRLLVL.

The chain has TRBV12-3 or TRBV12-4 and TRBJ1-1; TCRdb names TRBD1, which stays unverified in the absence of DNA. This CDR3 has 14 residues. The CDR3 is CASSFIRVNTEAFF.

The chain employs TRBV3-1 and TRBJ1-2; TCRdb proposes TRBD1, but this gene call is untestable without DNA. The CDR3 has 14 residues. Per the germline V gene, CDR1 is LGHDT and CDR2 is YNNKEL (reference sequence). This CDR3 is CASSYRGTNYGYTF.

The chain uses TRBV15 and TRBJ2-5. In germline, CDR1 is LNHNV, CDR2 YYDKDF (reference sequence). There are 14 residues in the CDR3. CDR3 loop: CATSRVVGRETQYF.

The chain couples TRBV20-1 to TRBJ1-4; TCRdb's D gene call, TRBD1, goes unchecked for lack of DNA. CDR3 length: 13 residues. CDR1 DFQATT and CDR2 SNEGSKA come from the germline V gene (reference sequence). CDR3 amino acids: CSARADRGSTRFF.

The gene calls are TRBV20-1 and TRBJ1-2; lacking DNA, the TRBD1 call made by TCRdb goes unchecked. Germline V lookup: CDR1 DFQATT, CDR2 SNEGSKA (reference sequence). The CDR3 is 12 amino acids. CDR3 loop: CSAKGRDYGYTF.

The genes are TRBV29-1 and TRBJ2-7; TCRdb outputs TRBD1, but without DNA this stays unchecked. Germline V CDR1 and CDR2: SQVTM, ANQGSEA. The CDR3 length is 12 residues. CDR3 protein: CSARDRGYEQYF.

The genes are TRBV7-9 and TRBJ2-7; the TCRdb call, TRBD1, lacks DNA for checking. The CDR3 runs 15 residues. Germline V CDR1 and CDR2: SEHNR, FQNEAQ (reference sequence). CDR3 loop: CASSSSRGYGYEQYF.

The rearrangement joins TRBV6-5 to TRBJ2-1; TCRdb's D call, TRBD2, is unchecked because there is no DNA. The CDR3 covers 16 residues. Per germline, CDR1 MNHEY and CDR2 SVGAGI. This CDR3 reads CASSYGLAAAYNEQFF.

This sequence joins TRBV12-3 or TRBV12-4 and TRBJ1-4; the D call of TRBD1 rests on TCRdb alone, since no DNA is present to check it. The CDR3 loop spans 14 amino acids. CDR3 sequence reads: CASSWDRAGEKLFF.

The genes are TRBV5-1 and TRBJ2-2; no DNA is available, so the TRBD1 call from TCRdb remains unchecked. The germline V gene encodes CDR1 SGHRS and CDR2 YFSETQ. This CDR3 spans 18 amino acids. This CDR3 reads CASSLRGGRGINTVELFF.

V usage is TRBV20-1 and J usage is TRBJ2-3; the TRBD1 assignment by TCRdb is unverifiable without DNA. The CDR3 has 13 residues. Per germline, CDR1 DFQATT and CDR2 SNEGSKA (reference sequence). The CDR3 here is CSAIPPGTDTQYF.

CDR3 protein: CASSLGGAGVGEKLFF. V and J are TRBV7-2 and TRBJ1-4; TCRdb's D gene call, TRBD1, goes unchecked for lack of DNA. This CDR3 is built from 16 residues. Germline V gives CDR1 SGHTA, CDR2 FQGNSA.

This sequence joins TRBV18 and TRBJ1-2; TCRdb's D call, TRBD1, is unchecked because there is no DNA. CDR3 length: 13 amino acids. The V gene's germline CDR1 is KGHSH and CDR2 LQKENI. The CDR3 protein is CASSPPGRYGYTF.

This sequence joins TRBV5-4 and TRBJ1-4. The CDR3 loop spans 14 amino acids. Germline V gene lookup returns CDR1 SGHNT and CDR2 YYREEE (reference sequence). The CDR3 reads CASSWGTSNEKLFF.

The rearrangement links TRBV5-6 to TRBJ1-6; the TCRdb D gene call, TRBD1, has no DNA to confirm it. The CDR3 consists of 15 residues. The V gene's germline CDR1 is SGHDT and CDR2 YYEEEE. The CDR3 loop reads CASSLQQGRNSPLHF.

The chain has TRBV12-3 or TRBV12-4 and TRBJ2-2; TCRdb names TRBD2, which stays unverified in the absence of DNA. CDR3 length: 15 amino acids. The CDR3 loop reads CASIPSGGAIGELFF.

V usage is TRBV6-1 and J usage is TRBJ2-5; checking the TCRdb D call of TRBD1 is not possible without DNA. The germline V gene has CDR1 MNHNS and CDR2 SASEGT. This CDR3 has 16 residues. The CDR3 sequence: CASSLTLGATEKTQYF.

V usage is TRBV11-2 and J usage is TRBJ1-1; TCRdb proposes TRBD1, but this gene call is untestable without DNA. CDR3 size: 15 residues. In germline, CDR1 is SGHAT, CDR2 FQNNGV. The CDR3 spells CASSSGDRLNTEAFF.

This chain joins TRBV6-1 and TRBJ2-7; TCRdb's D call, TRBD2, is unchecked because there is no DNA. CDR1 and CDR2 (germline): MNHNS, SASEGT. The CDR3 is 14 amino acids. CDR3 region: CASSGRLADDEQYF.